This TCR beta chain originates from a study of cytomegalovirus exposure and HLA in healthy donors. Study-level results: The dataset shows that most TCR sequences were rare, while some public TCRs occurred in many donors.

Germline V gene lookup returns CDR1 MNHNY and CDR2 SVGAGI (reference sequence). V dropped 8 bases and J dropped 7 bases, with 9 bases sitting between them. The CDR3 sequence is 11 residues long. Assay: immunoSEQ multiplex PCR; the TCRdb copy retains only in-frame clones and omits some. The sample has 120,000 or so clones, about 91% seen once; the top ten hold approximately 1%. Regarding this clone: The antigen is not known.

The sequence was obtained from a woman aged 18-29 years in good health and CMV-seronegative. This chain connects TRBV6-6 to TRBJ1-3; D is unresolved. Input material: PBMCs. The CDR3 sequence is CASLRENTIYF. CDR3 DNA sequence: TGTGCCAGCCTACGAGAGAACACCATATATTTT.